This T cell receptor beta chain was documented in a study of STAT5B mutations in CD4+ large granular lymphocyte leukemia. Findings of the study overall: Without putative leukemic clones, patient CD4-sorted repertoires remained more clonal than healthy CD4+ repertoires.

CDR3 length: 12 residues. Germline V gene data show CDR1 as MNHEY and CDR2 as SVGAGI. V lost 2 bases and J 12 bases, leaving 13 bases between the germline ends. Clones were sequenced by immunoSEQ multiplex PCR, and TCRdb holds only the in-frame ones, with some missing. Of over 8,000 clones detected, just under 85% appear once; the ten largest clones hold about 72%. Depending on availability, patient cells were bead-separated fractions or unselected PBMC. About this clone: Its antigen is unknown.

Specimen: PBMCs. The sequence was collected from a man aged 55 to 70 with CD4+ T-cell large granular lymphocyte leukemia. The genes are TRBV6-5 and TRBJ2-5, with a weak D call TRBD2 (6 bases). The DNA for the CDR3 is TGTGCCAGCAGTTACGCGGGGACCCTGGAGTACTTC. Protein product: CASSYAGTLEYF.